The entry that follows covers one T cell receptor (beta chain) sequence. This clone was observed a single time. What this receptor recognizes is not known. No base-level quality is on record; no much larger clone is a single base apart. Via the germline V gene, CDR1 is ENHRY and CDR2 SYGVKD. The CDR3 measures 16 amino acids from cysteine to phenylalanine. Only the CDR3 part of the read is kept: 48 bases, read in frame from the first base. V is clipped by 1 base and J by 4 bases, and the sequence between their germline boundaries is 14 bases long. This record belongs to a study of identifying expanded T cells in peripheral blood (dated by TCRdb to the late 2010s). The study in broad terms: Four technical replicates, made by sequencing separate aliquots from the same pool of genomic DNA, were compared pairwise. General findings and caveats noted by the study authors: The beta-binomial model significantly reduced the number of clones called differentially abundant and the false-positive rate across all healthy-donor time intervals. The binomial model flagged approximately 1.1 differentially abundant clones between technical replicates but approximately 15 over two weeks and roughly 20 over around four weeks. In all healthy donors, the variance in clone template counts between samples taken around two weeks apart rose significantly as total template count increased. The authors expected that biological variance in healthy repertoires might rise further over much longer intervals, such as months to years.

The immunoSEQ Assay, which uses bias-controlled multiplex PCR amplification of genomic DNA, was used to profile TCRbeta CDR3 regions. On the authors' methods: The absolute abundance of each unique TCRbeta CDR3 region was quantified after sequences were collapsed and filtered. Differential abundance was assessed using a binomial (Fisher-equivalent) model and a beta-binomial model in which time-dependent variance fitted from healthy donors was added. Clones with fewer than 5 combined templates were removed, and a clone was called differentially abundant if the clone's Benjamini-Hochberg FDR was below 0.01. Using the form v = (b*log(k)+a)^2, the beta-binomial variance was modeled as a function of the total template count across the two samples. The clones in this table, taken by TCRdb from immuneACCESS, are in-frame only. Not every clone is retained; where verified, under half of the shortfall comes from an unresolved V gene, and the cause of the rest is unknown. V, J and clone size are taken as reported in that table, and D and trimming were inferred from the DNA itself. A total of about 78,000 clones appear in this sample, approximately 85% of them only once. The ten top clones hold more than 15% of the sample.

No immune events, such as infections, were documented for the healthy donors during the collection period. To calibrate time-dependent variance in a beta-binomial model of T-cell clone differential abundance, blood repertoires from healthy donors were used as a training cohort. The training cohort included approximately 10 healthy donors, of whom 3 were female and 7 were male. An age range of roughly 25 to 65 years, with an average of about 45 years, was recorded for the donors. Whole blood was collected from each healthy donor at three time points spaced 2 to 3 weeks apart and obtained from a commercial supplier. For immunosequencing, genomic DNA was extracted from unsorted whole blood.

The sample comprised blood. The chain joins TRBV10-3 to TRBJ2-1, with a tentative D gene TRBD2 over 6 matching bases. This clonotype was sampled from a person aged 18 to 70 in good health. The DNA is TGTGCCATCAGTGAGTTAGCGGAACTAGTTTACAATGAGCAGTTCTTC. Its product reads: CAISELAELVYNEQFF.